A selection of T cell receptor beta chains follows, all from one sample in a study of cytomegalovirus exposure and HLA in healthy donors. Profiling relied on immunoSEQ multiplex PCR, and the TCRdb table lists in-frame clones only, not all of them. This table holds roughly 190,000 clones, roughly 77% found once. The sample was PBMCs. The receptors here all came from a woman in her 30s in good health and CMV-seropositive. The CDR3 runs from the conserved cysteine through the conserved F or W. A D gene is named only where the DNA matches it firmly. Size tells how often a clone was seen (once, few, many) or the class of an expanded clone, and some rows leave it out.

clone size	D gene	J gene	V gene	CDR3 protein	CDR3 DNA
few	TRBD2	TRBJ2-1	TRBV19	CASSIGREVAGINEQFF	TGTGCCAGTAGTATAGGCCGGGAAGTAGCGGGAATCAATGAGCAGTTCTTC
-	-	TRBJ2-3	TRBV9	CASSVALAPDTQYF	TGTGCCAGCAGCGTAGCTCTAGCTCCCGATACGCAGTATTTT
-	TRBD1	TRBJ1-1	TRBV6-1	CASRVGQGNTEAFF	TGTGCCAGCAGGGTGGGACAGGGGAACACTGAAGCTTTCTTT
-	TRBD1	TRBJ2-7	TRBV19	CASSVGQGYEQYF	TGTGCCAGTAGTGTTGGACAGGGCTACGAGCAGTACTTC
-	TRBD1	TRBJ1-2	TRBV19	CASSILASDRAGYTF	TGTGCCAGTAGTATACTCGCGTCGGACAGGGCAGGCTACACCTTC
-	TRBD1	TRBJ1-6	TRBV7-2	CASSYAGQGKPPLHF	TGTGCCAGCAGCTACGCTGGACAGGGGAAGCCACCCCTCCACTTT
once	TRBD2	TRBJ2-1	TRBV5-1	CASSHRQGLAGGSVGNEQFF	TGCGCCAGCAGCCACCGACAGGGGCTAGCGGGAGGTTCTGTTGGTAATGAGCAGTTCTTC
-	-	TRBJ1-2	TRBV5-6	CASSLEGTGANYGYTF	TGTGCCAGCAGCTTGGAAGGCACGGGAGCTAACTATGGCTACACCTTC
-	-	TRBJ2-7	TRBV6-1	CASSEAGPYEQYF	TGTGCCAGCAGTGAGGCGGGTCCTTACGAGCAGTACTTC
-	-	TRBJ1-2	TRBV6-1	CASRARQEANYGYTF	TGTGCCAGCAGGGCAAGACAGGAAGCTAACTATGGCTACACCTTC
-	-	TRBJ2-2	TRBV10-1	CASRSTGMGTGELFF	TGCGCCAGCAGATCCACAGGGATGGGCACCGGGGAGCTGTTTTTT
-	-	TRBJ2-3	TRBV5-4	CASSGSTGQSTDTQYF	TGTGCCAGCAGCGGCTCAACGGGACAAAGCACAGATACGCAGTATTTT
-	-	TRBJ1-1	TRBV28	CASSLYPTEAFF	TGTGCCAGCAGTTTATATCCGACTGAAGCTTTCTTT
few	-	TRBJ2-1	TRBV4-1	CASSPLDILSYNEQFF	TGCGCCAGCAGCCCCTTGGACATATTAAGCTACAATGAGCAGTTCTTC
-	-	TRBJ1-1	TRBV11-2	CASSLDDRGAGTEAFF	TGTGCCAGCAGCTTAGATGATCGGGGTGCGGGGACTGAAGCTTTCTTT
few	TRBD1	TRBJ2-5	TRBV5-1	CASSAGGGETQYF	TGCGCCAGCTCGGCAGGGGGCGGGGAGACCCAGTACTTC
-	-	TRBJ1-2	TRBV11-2	CASSSPRGSVKYGYTF	TGTGCCAGCAGCTCCCCTAGGGGGAGCGTTAAATATGGCTACACCTTC
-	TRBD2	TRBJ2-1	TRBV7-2	CASSLTSGRGEQFF	TGTGCCAGCAGCTTGACTAGCGGGAGGGGTGAGCAGTTCTTC
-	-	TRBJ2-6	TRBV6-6	CASSQRDSGANVLTF	TGTGCCAGCAGTCAACGGGACTCTGGGGCCAACGTCCTGACTTTC
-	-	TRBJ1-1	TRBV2	CASITGKMREAFF	TGTGCCAGCATCACAGGGAAAATGCGAGAAGCTTTCTTT
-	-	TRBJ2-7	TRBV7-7	CASSHRRSDEQYF	TGTGCCAGCAGCCATAGGCGGAGCGACGAGCAGTACTTC
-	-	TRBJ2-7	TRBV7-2	CASSLGAGSYEQYF	TGTGCCAGCAGCTTAGGGGCTGGATCCTACGAGCAGTACTTC
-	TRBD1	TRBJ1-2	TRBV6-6	CASSGRQGNYGYTF	TGTGCCAGCAGTGGGCGACAGGGGAACTATGGCTACACCTTC
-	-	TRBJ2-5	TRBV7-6	CASSLDRPQETQYF	TGTGCCAGCAGCCTCGACAGGCCCCAAGAGACCCAGTACTTC
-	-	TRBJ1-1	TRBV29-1	CSVGERQKNTEAFF	TGCAGCGTTGGGGAGCGGCAAAAAAACACTGAAGCTTTCTTT
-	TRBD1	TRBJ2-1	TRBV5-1	CASRPGTGYNEQFF	TGCGCCAGCCGTCCGGGGACAGGGTACAATGAGCAGTTCTTC
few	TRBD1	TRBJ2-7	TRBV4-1	CASSPGTGLYEQYF	TGCGCCAGCAGCCCGGGGACAGGACTTTACGAGCAGTACTTC
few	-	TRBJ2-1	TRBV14	CASSQESWAWTTNLNEQFF	TGTGCCAGCAGCCAAGAAAGTTGGGCCTGGACTACCAATCTCAATGAGCAGTTCTTC
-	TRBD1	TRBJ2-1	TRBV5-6	CASSPTTGGFYNEQFF	TGTGCCAGCAGCCCCACCACAGGGGGCTTCTACAATGAGCAGTTCTTC
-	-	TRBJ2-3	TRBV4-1	CASSPLAGFTDTQYF	TGCGCCAGCAGTCCTTTGGCGGGGTTCACAGATACGCAGTATTTT
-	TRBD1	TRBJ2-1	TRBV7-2	CASSYTGGNEQFF	TGTGCCAGCAGCTATACAGGGGGCAATGAGCAGTTCTTC
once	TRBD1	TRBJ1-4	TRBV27	CASSSGGRTNEKLFF	TGTGCCAGCAGCTCAGGGGGAAGGACTAATGAAAAACTGTTTTTT
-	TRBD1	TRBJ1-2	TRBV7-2	CASSVTGQGSYGYTF	TGTGCCAGCAGCGTCACGGGACAGGGCTCCTATGGCTACACCTTC
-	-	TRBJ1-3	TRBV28	CASSLWGGSGNTIYF	TGTGCCAGCAGTTTATGGGGGGGATCAGGAAACACCATATATTTT
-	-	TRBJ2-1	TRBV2	CASSEANGFSYNEQFF	TGTGCCAGCAGTGAAGCCAACGGTTTCTCCTACAATGAGCAGTTCTTC
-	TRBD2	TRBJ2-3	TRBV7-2	CASSLELAGGGRTQYF	TGTGCCAGCAGCTTAGAACTAGCGGGAGGTGGGAGGACGCAGTATTTT
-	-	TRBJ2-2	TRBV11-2	CASSRSDWELFF	TGTGCCAGCAGCCGGAGCGATTGGGAGCTGTTTTTT
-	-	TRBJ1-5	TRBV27	CASSPVNQPQHF	TGTGCCAGCAGTCCGGTTAATCAGCCCCAGCATTTT
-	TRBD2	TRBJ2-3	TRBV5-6	CASSLAGEITDTQYF	TGTGCCAGCAGCTTAGCGGGAGAGATCACAGATACGCAGTATTTT
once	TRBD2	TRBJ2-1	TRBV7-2	CASTGLAGYPSYNEQFF	TGTGCCAGCACCGGACTAGCGGGCTACCCCTCCTACAATGAGCAGTTCTTC